The 26 T cell receptor beta chains below come from one sample, sequenced in a study of Ad26.COV2.S vaccination and SARS-CoV-2 variants. The treatment: some 19 received Ad26.COV2.S at low or high dose, single or two shots; about five received placebo; per-sample allocation not given. The investigators took samples on day 63 after the first vaccine or placebo injection. Sequencing was performed with immunoSEQ multiplex PCR; in TCRdb, only in-frame clones are kept and a portion is missing. Of about half a million clones listed, about 89% are singletons. The material was peripheral blood, obtained in a trial of Ad26.COV2.S vaccine versus placebo. The receptor source for this set is a person aged 18-65 years who received the Ad26.COV2.S COVID-19 vaccine or a placebo.

The V call is TRBV6-4, the J call TRBJ2-2, with 9 bases aligning to TRBD2. Germline V gene lookup returns CDR1 MRHNA and CDR2 SNTAGT. The CDR3 contains 14 residues. V was clipped by 8 bases and J by 2 bases; unmatched bases: 3. Here the CDR3 reads CASQGLANTGELFF. The CDR3 region has the DNA TGTGCCAGCCAGGGACTAGCTAACACCGGGGAGCTGTTTTTT.

The chain carries TRBV6-4 and TRBJ2-2; 7 bases agree with TRBD1. CDR1 is MRHNA and CDR2 is SNTAGT in the germline V gene. This CDR3 spans 17 amino acids. V gave up 6 bases and J gave up 6 bases; unmatched junction bases: 16. The CDR3 sequence is CASRRTGGDVVAGELFF. The CDR3 coding sequence is TGTGCCAGCAGAAGGACAGGCGGCGATGTAGTGGCCGGGGAGCTGTTTTTT.

The J gene is TRBJ1-1, the V gene TRBV7-3, with D perhaps matching TRBD1 (5 bases). The length of the CDR3 is 14 residues. CDR1 and CDR2 (germline): SGHTA, FQGTGA. V lost 1 base, J lost 1 base, and 7 bases lay in between. In DNA, the CDR3 is TGTGCCAGCAGCTTAATTGGGGGGAACACTGAAGCTTTCTTT. This codes for CASSLIGGNTEAFF.

A word on this clone: One junction end disagrees with the germline gene, perhaps due to a read error. The chain recombines TRBV7-7 with TRBJ2-5; TRBD2 agrees at 15 bases. From germline, CDR1 is SSHAT and CDR2 FNYEAQ (reference sequence). This CDR3 has 17 residues. The CDR3 DNA reads TGTGCTAGCAGCCTCGGACTAGCGGGAGGGCCGGGTGAGACCCAGTACTTC. The encoded protein is CASSLGLAGGPGETQYF.

This sequence joins TRBV5-1 and TRBJ2-7; D gene unclear. CDR1 is SGHRS and CDR2 is YFSETQ in the germline V gene. Deletions cut 0 bases from V and 1 base from J, with 5 bases between. The CDR3 loop spans 13 amino acids. The CDR3 DNA follows: TGCGCCAGCAGCTTGGACAGATCCTACGAGCAGTACTTC. Amino acids: CASSLDRSYEQYF. The entire variable domain, with the rest obtained from reference TRBV5-1 and TRBJ2-7, is as follows: KAGVTQTPRYLIKTRGQQVTLSCSPISGHRSVSWYQQTPGQGLQFLFEYFSETQRNKGNFPGRFSGRQFSNSRSEMNVSTLELGDSALYLCASSLDRSYEQYFGPGTRLTVT.

This clone was seen just once. This rearrangement joins TRBV5-4 to TRBJ1-1; D might be TRBD1 (6 bases). CDR1 is SGHNT and CDR2 is YYREEE in the germline V gene (reference sequence). The CDR3 consists of 14 residues. V shed 3 bases and J shed 3 bases, with 12 bases lying between them. The CDR3: CASSSRTDDTEAFF. In DNA form, the CDR3 reads TGTGCCAGCAGCTCCCGGACAGACGACACTGAAGCTTTCTTT. Based on the CDR3 plus reference TRBV5-4 and TRBJ1-1, the full variable domain is ETGVTQSPTHLIKTRGQQVTLRCSSQSGHNTVSWYQQALGQGPQFIFQYYREEENGRGNFPPRFSGLQFPNYSSELNVNALELDDSALYLCASSSRTDDTEAFFGQGTRLTVV.

The rearrangement joins TRBV19 to TRBJ1-1; D is uncertain. Germline V gene lookup returns CDR1 LNHDA and CDR2 SQIVND (reference sequence). Deletions cut 1 base from V and 0 bases from J, with 15 bases between. The CDR3 contains 17 residues. CDR3 nucleotide sequence: TGTGCCAGTAGTATAGTCGAACCTCGGGGTATGAACACTGAAGCTTTCTTT. It specifies CASSIVEPRGMNTEAFF.

The rearrangement joins TRBV18 to TRBJ2-7; D not certain. Trimming stripped 3 bases from V and 6 bases from J, with 18 bases between. CDR1 is KGHSH and CDR2 is LQKENI in the germline V gene. The CDR3 runs 15 residues. The CDR3 DNA is TGTGCCAGCTCACCCCTCTATGACGTATCGGGCGAGCAGTACTTC. Translating it yields CASSPLYDVSGEQYF.

The chain uses TRBV5-1 and TRBJ1-3; D not certain. V was shortened by 0 bases and J by 0 bases, with 7 bases between the two germline ends. This CDR3 contains 15 residues. In germline, CDR1 is SGHRS, CDR2 YFSETQ. The DNA for the CDR3 is TGCGCCAGCAGCTTGGTTCCCAGCTCTGGAAACACCATATATTTT. Encoded protein: CASSLVPSSGNTIYF.

The chain carries TRBV19 and TRBJ2-1; 11 nucleotides agree with TRBD2. The CDR3 spans 16 residues. The germline V gene has CDR1 LNHDA and CDR2 SQIVND (reference sequence). The V gene end was trimmed by 3 bases and the J gene end by 6 bases; junction bases not matched to a gene: 7. The CDR3 DNA sequence: TGTGCCAGTAGTATGGCGGGACTAGCGGAATCCAATGAGCAGTTCTTC. Its translation is CASSMAGLAESNEQFF.

The CDR3 DNA reads as TGCGCCAGCAGCCAAAGGACACGAGGGGGAGAGACCCAGTACTTC. Translation gives CASSQRTRGGETQYF. The V and J genes are TRBV4-1 and TRBJ2-5, with a possible D match to TRBD1 (6 bases). In germline, CDR1 is MGHRA, CDR2 YSYEKL. V was trimmed by 2 bases and J by 4 bases, leaving 14 bases between them. CDR3 length: 15 residues.

The chain is built from TRBV12-3 or TRBV12-4 and TRBJ2-1, with 7 bases aligning to TRBD1. With 7 bases clipped from V and 4 bases from J, the junction kept 4 bases outside the gene matches. The CDR3 extends over 13 amino acids. The CDR3 nucleotides are TGTGCCAGCAACCAGGGACAGTACAATGAGCAGTTCTTC. Its protein is CASNQGQYNEQFF.

V and J are TRBV7-9 and TRBJ2-2; the D call may be TRBD1 or TRBD2 (5 bases each). The CDR3 totals 16 residues. CDR1 SEHNR and CDR2 FQNEAQ come from the germline V gene (reference sequence). The V end was cut by 5 bases, the J end by 2 bases, with 15 bases between. Written as DNA, the CDR3 is TGTGCCAGCAGCCAGGCAACGGGACCTAACACCGGGGAGCTGTTTTTT. Its translation is CASSQATGPNTGELFF.

V gene TRBV19 combines with J gene TRBJ1-4; possible D gene TRBD1, 5 bases. CDR1 is LNHDA, CDR2 SQIVND, per germline (reference sequence). The V and J ends lost 1 base and 3 bases respectively, with 9 bases between them. The CDR3 covers 15 residues. The CDR3 spells CASSIAWTPNEKLFF. Here the CDR3 DNA reads TGTGCCAGTAGTATAGCCTGGACACCTAATGAAAAACTGTTTTTT.

Turning to this clone: Other DNA sequences of this sample code for an identical CDR3. The chain joins TRBV12-3 or TRBV12-4 to TRBJ1-2; tentative D call: TRBD1 (5 bases). Trimming cost V 6 bases and J 4 bases, with 12 bases left between them. CDR3 length: 13 amino acids. The CDR3 loop is CASSLGGGYGYTF. In DNA, the CDR3 is TGTGCCAGCAGCCTTGGGGGAGGCTATGGCTACACCTTC.

The chain is built from TRBV5-4 and TRBJ2-1; TRBD2 aligns across 12 bases. V gave up 5 bases and J gave up 4 bases; unmatched junction bases: 4. Germline values: CDR1 SGHNT, CDR2 YYREEE (reference sequence). The CDR3 runs to 15 residues. The CDR3 here is CASRLAGGGYNEQFF. The CDR3 DNA follows: TGTGCCAGCAGGCTAGCGGGAGGGGGTTACAATGAGCAGTTCTTC.

Details on this clone: The sample has other DNA sequences that encode this CDR3 too. The chain is built from TRBV29-1 and TRBJ2-5, with D perhaps matching TRBD2 (5 bases). The germline V gene has CDR1 SQVTM and CDR2 ANQGSEA. V dropped 4 bases and J dropped 4 bases, with 10 bases sitting between them. The length of the CDR3 is 12 residues. The CDR3 protein is CSVAGVGETQYF. DNA of the CDR3: TGCAGCGTTGCCGGGGTCGGAGAGACCCAGTACTTC.

V and J are TRBV27 and TRBJ2-7, with 12 bases that match TRBD2. This CDR3 comprises 16 residues. CDR1 and CDR2 (germline): MNHEY, SMNVEV (reference sequence). The J segment lost 2 bases and the V segment lost 2 bases, leaving 4 bases of the junction unmatched. DNA for the CDR3: TGTGCCAGCAGTTTACTAGCGGGGGGGATAACCTACGAGCAGTACTTC. Translated: CASSLLAGGITYEQYF.

In its sample, this clone was seen a few times. The chain recombines TRBV7-6 with TRBJ1-3; D is possibly TRBD1 (5 bases). Per germline, CDR1 SGHVS and CDR2 FNYEAQ. This CDR3 is 15 amino acids long. V dropped 4 bases and J dropped 4 bases, with 14 bases sitting between them. This chain's CDR3 is CASSSRAKGGNTIYF. CDR3 nucleotides: TGTGCCAGCAGCTCCCGGGCTAAGGGGGGAAACACCATATATTTT.

This rearrangement joins TRBV7-8 to TRBJ2-3; TRBD1 is a possible D gene (5 bases). CDR3 length: 16 residues. The germline gives CDR1 SGHVS, CDR2 FQNEAQ. V was cut by 1 base and J by 4 bases, with 15 bases left in between. In DNA form, the CDR3 reads TGTGCCAGCAGCTTAGACTCAGGGTTGATCGCAGATACGCAGTATTTT. Translating gives CASSLDSGLIADTQYF. Looking up the rest from reference TRBV7-8 and TRBJ2-3 gives the full variable domain: GAGVSQSPRYKVAKRGQDVALRCDPISGHVSLFWYQQALGQGPEFLTYFQNEAQLDKSGLPSDRFFAERPEGSVSTLKIQRTQQEDSAVYLCASSLDSGLIADTQYFGPGTRLTVL.

This chain joins TRBV6-5 and TRBJ2-7; 10 bases map to TRBD1. Germline loops: CDR1 MNHEY, CDR2 SVGAGI. The V segment lost 5 bases and the J segment 2 bases; nucleotides outside the gene matches: 6. There are 15 residues in the CDR3. DNA for the CDR3: TGTGCCAGCAGTACCCTGGGACAGGGGACCTACGAGCAGTACTTC. This codes for CASSTLGQGTYEQYF.

The V gene is TRBV5-1, the J gene TRBJ2-2; 10 bases match TRBD2. CDR3 size: 16 residues. CDR1 and CDR2 (germline): SGHRS, YFSETQ. The trim removed 4 bases at V and 6 bases at J, leaving 9 bases unmatched. Here the CDR3 reads CASSPQTSGYPGELFF. The CDR3 DNA follows: TGCGCCAGCAGCCCCCAGACTAGCGGGTACCCCGGGGAGCTGTTTTTT.

V is TRBV6-5 and J is TRBJ2-7; D gene uncertain. Trimming took off 4 bases at V and 0 bases at J, with 7 bases between the two ends. Germline lookup yields CDR1 MNHEY and CDR2 SVGAGI. The CDR3 contains 13 residues. CDR3 DNA: TGTGCCAGCAGTTTCGGCCTCTCCTACGAGCAGTACTTC. This translates into CASSFGLSYEQYF.

This chain joins TRBV15 and TRBJ1-4, with TRBD1 matching over 7 bases. This CDR3 comprises 15 residues. Losses at the gene ends were 0 bases for V and 7 bases for J; bases not matched to a gene: 5. Germline-derived CDR1 and CDR2 are LNHNV and YYDKDF (reference sequence). The CDR3 is CATSRDGQGGEKLFF. In DNA, the CDR3 is TGTGCCACCAGCAGAGATGGGCAGGGGGGTGAAAAACTGTTTTTT.

The V gene is TRBV28, the J gene TRBJ1-1; no reliable D call. V lost 8 bases, J lost 0 bases, and 13 bases lay in between. The length of the CDR3 is 14 residues. Germline loops: CDR1 MDHEN, CDR2 SYDVKM. CDR3 sequence: CASVVGPMNTEAFF. DNA of the CDR3: TGTGCCAGCGTCGTGGGTCCTATGAACACTGAAGCTTTCTTT.

The chain combines TRBV9 with TRBJ1-1; 7 positions match TRBD1. Trimming cost V 0 bases and J 3 bases; bases outside gene matches: 5. Germline CDR1 SGDLS, CDR2 YYNGEE. The CDR3 sequence is 15 residues long. The CDR3 region has the DNA TGTGCCAGCAGCGTAGTTGGCAGGGGGGACACTGAAGCTTTCTTT. Translating gives CASSVVGRGDTEAFF. The whole variable domain, remainder taken from reference TRBV9 and TRBJ1-1, is DSGVTQTPKHLITATGQRVTLRCSPRSGDLSVYWYQQSLDQGLQFLIQYYNGEERAKGNILERFSAQQFPDLHSELNLSSLELGDSALYFCASSVVGRGDTEAFFGQGTRLTVV.